The 19 T cell receptor beta chains below were found in one sample sequenced in a study of CD8 T cells in Susac syndrome. Random hexamers served to reverse transcribe roughly 0.45 to 1 ug RNA. Each CDR3 protein gets one entry after TCRdb re-called the immunoSEQ multiplex PCR reads with MiXCR. The profile shows approximately 150,000 distinct CDR3 sequences, approximately 93% of them singletons. Input material: CD4+ T cells from PBMCs. All receptors derive from a human donor in good health.

The V and J genes are TRBV20-1 and TRBJ2-5, with D perhaps TRBD1 (6 bases). The V and J ends lost 0 bases and 5 bases respectively, with 13 bases between them. The CDR3 totals 14 residues. Germline V gene data show CDR1 as DFQATT and CDR2 as SNEGSKA (reference sequence). The CDR3, as DNA: TGCAGTGCTAGAGATCCGGCAGGGGTTGAGACCCAGTACTTC. It translates to CSARDPAGVETQYF.

The gene calls are TRBV2 and TRBJ1-3; D remains ambiguous. Trimming removed 4 bases from V and 4 bases from J, with 5 bases in between. Germline loops: CDR1 SNHLY, CDR2 FYNNEI. The CDR3 is 12 residues long. The CDR3 DNA follows: TGTGCCAGCAGTGGTTCCGGAAACACCATATATTTT. This translates into CASSGSGNTIYF.

The CDR3 loop is CASSLSLGSSAGELFF. The DNA of the CDR3 is TGTGCCAGCAGTTTATCGTTGGGATCGAGCGCCGGGGAGCTGTTTTTT. The chain employs TRBV28 and TRBJ2-2; unclear D gene. V lost 1 base and J 6 bases, leaving 15 bases between the germline ends. The CDR3 sequence is 16 residues long. The germline V gene encodes CDR1 MDHEN and CDR2 SYDVKM.

This clonotype appeared a single time. The chain links TRBV5-1 to TRBJ2-7; D not certain. Germline V lookup: CDR1 SGHRS, CDR2 YFSETQ. The CDR3 has 14 residues. The V gene lost 5 bases and the J gene lost 5 bases, with 17 bases spanning the gap. CDR3: CASSLTPPANEQYF. For the CDR3, the DNA is TGCGCCAGCAGTTTAACACCTCCGGCGAACGAGCAGTACTTC.

This clonotype occurred once. The gene calls are TRBV12-3 or TRBV12-4 and TRBJ2-7; a possible D gene is TRBD1 (5 bases). The CDR3 loop spans 13 amino acids. V was trimmed by 3 bases and J by 6 bases, leaving 12 bases between them. CDR3 coding DNA: TGTGCCAGCAGTTTTGGCCTAAGGGGCGAGCAGTACTTC. Translated: CASSFGLRGEQYF.

The V and J genes are TRBV6-1 and TRBJ2-5, with D perhaps matching TRBD2 (6 bases). The CDR3 contains 17 residues. Germline CDR1 and CDR2: MNHNS and SASEGT. V was shortened by 6 bases and J by 5 bases, with 25 bases between the two germline ends. CDR3 bases: TGTGCCAGCAGGGCAGATGAAGGACACACCAGCGGGGAGACCCAGTACTTC. It codes for CASRADEGHTSGETQYF.

The J gene is TRBJ2-1, the V gene TRBV4-1; TRBD2 matches at 11 bases. With V trimmed by 2 bases and J by 6 bases, 6 bases remained unmatched. CDR3 size: 16 residues. Germline V lookup: CDR1 MGHRA, CDR2 YSYEKL. The CDR3 coding sequence is TGCGCCAGCAGCCAATCACTAGCGGGAGCCCTCAATGAGCAGTTCTTC. This sequence encodes CASSQSLAGALNEQFF.

The chain employs TRBV9 and TRBJ1-1; D remains unclear. Germline V CDR1 and CDR2: SGDLS, YYNGEE. The length of the CDR3 is 13 residues. V was clipped by 0 bases and J by 7 bases, with 10 bases between them. CDR3 loop: CASSVGPLGEAFF. The CDR3 DNA follows: TGTGCCAGCAGCGTAGGGCCTCTGGGTGAAGCTTTCTTT.

V gene TRBV29-1 combines with J gene TRBJ1-5; D is uncertain. CDR3 length: 11 amino acids. CDR1 and CDR2 (germline): SQVTM, ANQGSEA. Trimming took off 7 bases at V and 3 bases at J, with 7 bases between the two ends. This CDR3 is CSDRLNQPQHF. The CDR3, as DNA: TGCAGCGACCGTCTCAATCAGCCCCAGCATTTT.

Only a few counts were recorded for this clonotype. The rearrangement links TRBV6-5 to TRBJ1-1, with D possibly being TRBD1 (5 bases). V shed 2 bases and J shed 3 bases, with 13 bases lying between them. CDR1 MNHEY and CDR2 SVGAGI come from the germline V gene. The CDR3 totals 15 residues. The CDR3 is CASSYERGEYTEAFF. CDR3 sequence (DNA): TGTGCCAGCAGTTACGAGAGGGGCGAATACACTGAAGCTTTCTTT.

The rearrangement joins TRBV4-2 to TRBJ2-7; perhaps TRBD2 as D (6 bases). CDR3 size: 13 residues. Trimming pared 2 bases from V and 6 bases from J, leaving 11 bases between. The germline V gene has CDR1 LGHNA and CDR2 YNFKEQ. Here the CDR3 reads CASSQQLAGEQYF. For the CDR3, the DNA is TGTGCCAGCAGCCAACAACTAGCTGGCGAGCAGTACTTC.

This chain links TRBV12-3 or TRBV12-4 with TRBJ1-1; the D is unclear. V gave up 6 bases and J gave up 6 bases, with 11 bases separating them. The CDR3 contains 12 residues. CDR3 residues: CASSRGRPEAFF. The CDR3, as DNA: TGTGCCAGCAGCCGAGGTCGACCTGAAGCTTTCTTT.

The chain uses TRBV3-1 and TRBJ2-3; TRBD2 matches at 9 bases. The V gene's germline CDR1 is LGHDT and CDR2 YNNKEL (reference sequence). The CDR3 sequence is 13 residues long. V shed 9 bases and J 3 bases; nucleotides not matched to a gene: 4. The CDR3 DNA reads TGTGCCAGTAGCGGGAGTTGGACAGATACGCAGTATTTT. It is translated as CASSGSWTDTQYF.

The chain has TRBV24-1 and TRBJ2-1; 8 bases align to TRBD2. The V segment lost 9 bases and the J segment 8 bases; nucleotides outside the gene matches: 23. The CDR3 runs to 18 residues. CDR1 is KGHDR, CDR2 SFDVKD, per germline. For the CDR3, the DNA is TGTGCCACCTCTCATGGTACTAGCGGCCACCTATCTCCCCATGAGCAGTTCTTC. Translating gives CATSHGTSGHLSPHEQFF.

The J gene is TRBJ2-2, the V gene TRBV27; possible D gene TRBD2, 5 bases. The CDR3 length is 14 residues. Germline loops: CDR1 MNHEY, CDR2 SMNVEV (reference sequence). Trimming removed 5 bases at V and 6 bases at J, with 13 bases between. The CDR3 sequence: CASSTREKAGELFF. The CDR3 region has the DNA TGTGCCAGCAGTACCCGGGAAAAGGCCGGGGAGCTGTTTTTT.

The chain joins TRBV9 to TRBJ2-1, with D perhaps TRBD1 (5 bases). V was shortened by 3 bases and J by 3 bases, with 13 bases between the two germline ends. From germline, CDR1 is SGDLS and CDR2 YYNGEE. The CDR3 runs 15 residues. CDR3 residues: CASSAQTVLYNEQFF. In nucleotides, the CDR3 is TGTGCCAGCAGCGCCCAGACAGTACTCTACAATGAGCAGTTCTTC. The whole variable domain, remainder taken from reference TRBV9 and TRBJ2-1, is DSGVTQTPKHLITATGQRVTLRCSPRSGDLSVYWYQQSLDQGLQFLIQYYNGEERAKGNILERFSAQQFPDLHSELNLSSLELGDSALYFCASSAQTVLYNEQFFGPGTRLTVL.

The table lists this clonotype with a few counts. The DNA for the CDR3 is TGTGCCAGCAGTTTAAGGAGTGGTGGGAACACCATATATTTT. Its protein product is CASSLRSGGNTIYF. J is TRBJ1-3 and V is TRBV12-3 or TRBV12-4, with no clear D. Trimming removed 2 bases from V and 7 bases from J, with 12 bases in between. CDR3 length: 14 amino acids.

The chain carries TRBV24-1 and TRBJ1-5, with D unclear. Germline assignment: CDR1 KGHDR and CDR2 SFDVKD. V lost 3 bases to trimming and J lost 7 bases, with 6 bases between them. CDR3 length: 12 amino acids. In DNA, the CDR3 is TGTGCCACCAGTGATAGCGGACAGCCCCAGCATTTT. The encoded protein is CATSDSGQPQHF.

This clonotype was observed once. The V gene is TRBV11-1, the J gene TRBJ2-1; the match to TRBD2 covers 9 bases. CDR3 length: 20 residues. The germline CDR1 and CDR2 sequences are SGHAT and FQDESV (reference sequence). V dropped 2 bases and J dropped 0; count of bases not matched to a gene: 14. In nucleotides, the CDR3 is TGTGCCAGCAGCTTATTTCGGGGTAGCGGGAGTCCAAGCTCCTACAATGAGCAGTTCTTC. Its translation is CASSLFRGSGSPSSYNEQFF. The whole variable domain, remainder taken from reference TRBV11-1 and TRBJ2-1, is EAEVAQSPRYKITEKSQAVAFWCDPISGHATLYWYRQILGQGPELLVQFQDESVVDDSQLPKDRFSAERLKGVDSTLKIQPAELGDSAMYLCASSLFRGSGSPSSYNEQFFGPGTRLTVL.